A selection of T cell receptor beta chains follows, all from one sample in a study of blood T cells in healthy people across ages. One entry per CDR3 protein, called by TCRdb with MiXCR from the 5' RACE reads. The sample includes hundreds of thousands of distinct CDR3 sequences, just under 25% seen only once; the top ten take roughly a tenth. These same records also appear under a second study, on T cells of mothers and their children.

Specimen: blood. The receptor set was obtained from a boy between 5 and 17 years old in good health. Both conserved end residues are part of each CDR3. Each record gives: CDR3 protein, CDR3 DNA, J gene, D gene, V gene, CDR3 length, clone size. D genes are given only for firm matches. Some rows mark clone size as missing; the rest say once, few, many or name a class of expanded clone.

CSVPSDSNYNEQFF TGCAGTGTTCCGTCGGACAGCAATTACAATGAGCAGTTCTTC TRBJ2-1 NA TRBV20-1 14 NA
CASSSGDPETQYF TGTGCCAGCAGTTCAGGGGATCCGGAGACCCAGTACTTC TRBJ2-5 NA TRBV12-3/TRBV12-4 13 NA
CASSETIGLANQETQYF TGCGCCAGCAGTGAGACAATAGGACTAGCGAACCAAGAGACCCAGTACTTC TRBJ2-5 TRBD2 TRBV10-1 17 many
CATSDSTRGRNINTGELFF TGTGCCACCAGTGATTCAACCCGGGGGAGAAACATAAACACCGGGGAGCTGTTTTTT TRBJ2-2 NA TRBV24-1 19 few
CASSSQGAVGSPLHF TGTGCCAGCAGCTCACAGGGGGCAGTAGGTTCACCCCTCCACTTT TRBJ1-6 TRBD1 TRBV7-2 15 NA
CATSRDGSPLGSQYF TGTGCCACCAGCAGAGATGGATCTCCCCTAGGCAGTCAGTACTTC TRBJ2-4 NA TRBV15 15 NA
CASSRTYETQYF TGTGCCAGCAGCCGGACCTACGAGACCCAGTACTTC TRBJ2-5 NA TRBV7-2 12 NA
CASSLVGGGGIETQYF TGTGCCAGCAGCTTAGTAGGGGGAGGAGGGATCGAGACCCAGTACTTC TRBJ2-5 NA TRBV5-5 16 NA
CASSQGSGQQETQYF TGCGCCAGCAGCCAGGGATCTGGGCAGCAAGAGACCCAGTACTTC TRBJ2-5 NA TRBV4-3 15 few
CASSLGSLYEQYF TGTGCCAGCAGCCTCGGCAGTCTCTACGAGCAGTACTTC TRBJ2-7 NA TRBV7-9 13 many
CASSQGLDNSPLHF TGCGCCAGCAGCCAGGGGTTAGATAATTCACCCCTCCACTTT TRBJ1-6 NA TRBV4-1 14 NA
CASSSPSGRGDTQYF TGTGCCAGCAGCTCCCCTAGCGGGAGGGGAGATACGCAGTATTTT TRBJ2-3 TRBD2 TRBV6-5 15 few
CASRHSYGYTF TGTGCCAGCAGGCACAGTTATGGCTACACCTTC TRBJ1-2 NA TRBV28 11 NA
CATWDRGRTYEQYF TGTGCCACTTGGGACAGGGGAAGGACCTACGAGCAGTACTTC TRBJ2-7 TRBD1 TRBV6-5 14 NA
CASSQERILAKETQYF TGCGCCAGCAGCCAAGAGAGAATCCTGGCTAAAGAGACCCAGTACTTC TRBJ2-5 NA TRBV4-3 16 few
CSARGGRGGIQYF TGCAGTGCCCGAGGGGGTCGCGGGGGCATTCAGTACTTC TRBJ2-4 NA TRBV20-1 13 NA
CASSSIRGKLFF TGTGCCAGCAGCTCAATCAGAGGAAAACTGTTTTTT TRBJ1-4 NA TRBV5-6 12 NA
CASSYSIGTTYEQYF TGTGCCAGCAGTTACTCGATTGGCACTACCTACGAGCAGTACTTC TRBJ2-7 NA TRBV6-5 15 NA
CASSSPIGGANEKLFF TGTGCCAGCAGCTCTCCCATCGGAGGTGCTAATGAAAAACTGTTTTTT TRBJ1-4 NA TRBV7-2 16 NA
CATSETVNQETQYF TGTGCCACCAGTGAAACAGTAAACCAAGAGACCCAGTACTTC TRBJ2-5 NA TRBV24-1 14 NA
CASSETSPYYNEQFF TGTGCCAGCAGTGAGACTAGCCCCTACTACAATGAGCAGTTCTTC TRBJ2-1 TRBD2 TRBV6-1 15 few
CASSLTRRQGVYEQYF TGTGCCAGCAGCTTAACCCGTCGGCAGGGGGTGTACGAGCAGTACTTC TRBJ2-7 TRBD1 TRBV11-2 16 few
CASTRTGNEQFF TGTGCCAGCACCAGGACAGGGAATGAGCAGTTCTTC TRBJ2-1 TRBD1 TRBV12-3/TRBV12-4 12 NA
CASSLSTSGEQETQYF TGCGCCAGCAGCTTGAGTACTAGCGGAGAACAAGAGACCCAGTACTTC TRBJ2-5 TRBD2 TRBV5-1 16 few
CASGLAGGGENEQFF TGTGCTAGTGGTTTGGCGGGGGGAGGAGAGAATGAGCAGTTCTTC TRBJ2-1 TRBD2 TRBV12-5 15 NA
CASSFILGNTIYF TGTGCCAGCAGTTTTATTTTGGGAAACACCATATATTTT TRBJ1-3 NA TRBV28 13 NA
CASSDGRFPGYTF TGTGCCAGCAGTGATGGACGGTTCCCTGGCTACACCTTC TRBJ1-2 NA TRBV2 13 NA
CASSQGVETQETQYF TGTGCCAGCAGCCAAGGGGTAGAAACCCAAGAGACCCAGTACTTC TRBJ2-5 NA TRBV4-2 15 few
CASSPSQGGVHF TGTGCCAGCAGCCCATCACAGGGAGGGGTCCACTTC TRBJ1-2 NA TRBV7-2 12 few
CASSSSGRARAGTQYF TGTGCCAGCAGTTCTAGCGGGAGGGCCCGTGCCGGTACGCAGTATTTT TRBJ2-3 TRBD2 TRBV6-5 16 NA
CASSLGRGPWETQYF TGTGCCAGCAGCTTAGGCCGGGGGCCTTGGGAGACCCAGTACTTC TRBJ2-5 NA TRBV13 15 few
CSAVGTSYEQYF TGCAGTGCTGTCGGGACCTCCTACGAGCAGTACTTC TRBJ2-7 NA TRBV20-1 12 NA
CAISDLDIQETQYF TGTGCCATCAGTGACCTGGACATTCAAGAGACCCAGTACTTC TRBJ2-5 NA TRBV10-3 14 NA
CASRPTTLESGANVLTF TGTGCCAGCAGACCTACAACCTTAGAATCTGGGGCCAACGTCCTGACTTTC TRBJ2-6 NA TRBV7-9 17 NA
CAIAKGGQGGGYGYTF TGTGCCATCGCCAAGGGGGGACAGGGAGGTGGCTATGGCTACACCTTC TRBJ1-2 TRBD1 TRBV10-3 16 NA
CASRLGTSTGELFF TGCGCCAGCAGGCTAGGGACAAGCACCGGGGAGCTGTTTTTT TRBJ2-2 NA TRBV5-1 14 NA
CASSSSLRNEQFF TGTGCCAGCAGCTCATCTCTACGGAATGAGCAGTTCTTC TRBJ2-1 NA TRBV7-9 13 few
CASSVEGTSGYSSYNEQFF TGTGCCAGCAGCGTAGAAGGGACTAGCGGATATAGCTCCTACAATGAGCAGTTCTTC TRBJ2-1 TRBD2 TRBV9 19 NA
CASSIASGPQHF TGTGCCAGCAGCATCGCCAGCGGGCCCCAGCATTTT TRBJ1-5 NA TRBV2 12 NA
CASSHDRFQETQYF TGTGCCAGCAGCCACGACAGATTCCAAGAGACCCAGTACTTC TRBJ2-5 NA TRBV7-2 14 NA
CASSFKAGGPVGEQYF TGTGCCAGCAGCTTCAAAGCGGGGGGGCCTGTAGGCGAGCAGTACTTC TRBJ2-7 TRBD2 TRBV7-3 16 NA
CASSESGRGFLETQYF NA TRBJ2-5 NA TRBV10-1 16 NA
CASSSLAGAPGDEQFF TGTGCCAGCAGTTCCCTAGCGGGGGCCCCTGGGGATGAGCAGTTCTTC TRBJ2-1 TRBD2 TRBV6-2/TRBV6-3 16 few
CSAPGLAGIETQYF TGCAGCGCTCCTGGACTAGCGGGAATTGAGACCCAGTACTTC TRBJ2-5 TRBD2 TRBV29-1 14 NA
CASSRREAFF TGTGCCAGCAGTCGCCGCGAAGCTTTCTTT TRBJ1-1 NA TRBV12-3/TRBV12-4 10 NA
CASNKGGDGTQYF TGTGCCAGCAACAAGGGCGGGGATGGGACCCAGTACTTC TRBJ2-5 NA TRBV28 13 NA
CASSPGTSGRRDEQFF TGTGCCAGCAGTCCCGGGACTAGCGGGAGGCGGGATGAGCAGTTCTTC TRBJ2-1 TRBD2 TRBV28 16 NA
CASSFHGETQYF TGTGCCAGCAGTTTTCACGGGGAGACCCAGTACTTC TRBJ2-5 NA TRBV12-3/TRBV12-4 12 NA